The 22 T cell receptor beta chains given below trace back to one sample, sequenced in a study of blood T cell repertoires in COVID-19. TCRdb's table, derived via immunoSEQ multiplex PCR, lists solely in-frame clones and lacks some. This table has under 200,000 clones, roughly 80% appearing once. The specimen was peripheral blood. The origin of the receptors is a woman at least 80 years old with acute or convalescent COVID-19.

The DNA for the CDR3 is TGTGCCACCAGCAGAGGGCCCGGGGGGCGAGAAAAACTGTTTTTT. Encoded protein: CATSRGPGGREKLFF. This chain connects TRBV15 to TRBJ1-4; D possibly corresponds to TRBD1 (6 bases). Germline V gene sequence: CDR1 LNHNV, CDR2 YYDKDF (reference sequence). This CDR3 has 15 residues. The germline V and J ends were trimmed by 1 base and 8 bases, with 14 bases remaining between them. Drawing the rest from reference TRBV15 and TRBJ1-4, the complete variable domain is DAMVIQNPRYQVTQFGKPVTLSCSQTLNHNVMYWYQQKSSQAPKLLFHYYDKDFNNEADTPDNFQSRRPNTSFCFLDIRSPGLGDTAMYLCATSRGPGGREKLFFGSGTQLSVL.

The gene calls are TRBV6-5 and TRBJ2-7; D is possibly TRBD2 (6 bases). Trimming removed 7 bases at V and 4 bases at J, with 11 bases between. Germline CDR1 is MNHEY and CDR2 is SVGAGI. The CDR3 totals 12 residues. CDR3 loop: CASTGGIYEQYF. Written as DNA, the CDR3 is TGTGCCAGCACAGGAGGGATATACGAGCAGTACTTC.

The genes are TRBV18 and TRBJ1-1; the D is unclear. V lost 0 bases and J 1 base, leaving 18 bases between the germline ends. The CDR3 runs to 18 residues. Germline V gene data show CDR1 as KGHSH and CDR2 as LQKENI. The CDR3 region is CASSPPFLALIPNTEAFF. As DNA, the CDR3 is TGTGCCAGCTCACCACCGTTTTTGGCCCTTATACCGAACACTGAAGCTTTCTTT.

V usage is TRBV3-1 (or the pseudogene TRBV3-2) and J usage is TRBJ1-1; no clear D. Germline loops: CDR1 LGHDT, CDR2 YNNKEL (reference sequence). V gave up 3 bases and J gave up 0 bases, with 11 bases separating them. This CDR3 is built from 15 residues. The CDR3 protein is CASSQTGRMNTEAFF. The CDR3 DNA reads as TGTGCCAGCAGCCAGACTGGCCGCATGAACACTGAAGCTTTCTTT.

This clone was observed a few times. In the same sample, other DNA sequences code for this CDR3. This chain connects TRBV12-3 or TRBV12-4 to TRBJ1-5; no reliable D call. The germline V and J ends were trimmed by 3 bases and 5 bases, with 5 bases remaining between them. The CDR3 is made up of 12 amino acids. The CDR3 sequence is CASSLGDQPQHF. In DNA form, the CDR3 reads TGTGCCAGCAGTTTGGGAGATCAGCCCCAGCATTTT.

The V call is TRBV29-1, the J call TRBJ1-2, with a weak D call TRBD1 (6 bases). V gave up 1 base and J gave up 3 bases, with 12 bases separating them. The CDR3 has 14 residues. From germline, CDR1 is SQVTM and CDR2 ANQGSEA. CDR3 protein: CSVEGAGADYGYTF. The CDR3 bases are TGCAGCGTTGAAGGGGCAGGGGCGGACTATGGCTACACCTTC.

This chain links TRBV12-3 or TRBV12-4 with TRBJ1-1; D unclear. Trimming shortened V by 7 bases and J by 0 bases, and 9 bases separated the two germline ends. This CDR3 has 13 residues. This CDR3 is CASTTRVNTEAFF. CDR3 bases: TGTGCCAGCACCACGAGGGTGAACACTGAAGCTTTCTTT.

V usage is TRBV3-1 (or the pseudogene TRBV3-2) and J usage is TRBJ1-2, with 10 bases that match TRBD1. The CDR3 length is 14 residues. V shed 2 bases and J 8 bases; nucleotides not matched to a gene: 5. CDR1 is LGHDT and CDR2 is YNNKEL in the germline V gene (reference sequence). In DNA form, the CDR3 reads TGTGCCAGCAGCCAATATGGACAGGGGGGCGGCTACACCTTC. Amino acids: CASSQYGQGGGYTF.

The chain recombines TRBV11-2 with TRBJ2-3; 8 bases are shared with TRBD2. Germline trimming cut 4 bases from V and 3 bases from J; bases unmatched to any gene: 6. The CDR3 length is 15 residues. Germline CDR1 reads SGHAT; CDR2 reads FQNNGV. The CDR3 coding sequence is TGTGCCAGCAGCTCCCCGGGGGGGCGGACAGATACGCAGTATTTT. Protein: CASSSPGGRTDTQYF.

The chain combines TRBV30 with TRBJ2-1; 9 bases line up with TRBD1. From germline, CDR1 is GTSNPN and CDR2 SVGIG (reference sequence). With 1 base clipped from V and 4 bases from J, the junction kept 8 bases outside the gene matches. The CDR3 totals 16 residues. This chain's CDR3 is CAWSELPGQGYNEQFF. CDR3 DNA sequence: TGTGCCTGGAGTGAACTTCCGGGACAGGGATACAATGAGCAGTTCTTC.

The chain links TRBV2 to TRBJ1-4; a weak D match, TRBD1 (6 bases). This CDR3 is built from 15 residues. Looked up from germline, CDR1 is SNHLY and CDR2 is FYNNEI. The germline V and J ends were trimmed by 5 bases and 2 bases, with 12 bases remaining between them. Here the CDR3 DNA reads TGTGCCAGCAGTTTCACAGGGCCCACTAATGAAAAACTGTTTTTT. Translation gives CASSFTGPTNEKLFF.

The rearrangement links TRBV7-6 to TRBJ1-1; D uncertain. The CDR3 is 16 residues long. Per germline, CDR1 SGHVS and CDR2 FNYEAQ. The ends were cut back, 4 bases at V and 1 base at J, with 16 bases in the middle. The CDR3 bases are TGTGCCAGCAGCTCGCGTTTTCCCGTTACGAACACTGAAGCTTTCTTT. Translating gives CASSSRFPVTNTEAFF.

V and J are TRBV7-9 and TRBJ2-3; 8 nucleotides agree with TRBD1. This CDR3 contains 16 residues. Germline CDR1 is SEHNR and CDR2 is FQNEAQ (reference sequence). The trim removed 2 bases at V and 0 bases at J, leaving 4 bases unmatched. The CDR3 DNA reads as TGTGCCAGCAGCTTACGGACAGGGACTAGCACAGATACGCAGTATTTT. This sequence encodes CASSLRTGTSTDTQYF.

The gene calls are TRBV12-3 or TRBV12-4 and TRBJ1-2, with D perhaps matching TRBD1 (6 bases). V was shortened by 3 bases and J by 4 bases, with 9 bases between the two germline ends. The CDR3 extends over 13 amino acids. Here the CDR3 DNA reads TGTGCCAGCAGTTTCGGACAGTCCTATGGCTACACCTTC. Encoded protein: CASSFGQSYGYTF.

The DNA of the CDR3 is TGTGCCTGGACGAGAGCAGGTGTCGAAAAACTGTTTTTT. The encoded protein is CAWTRAGVEKLFF. The chain couples TRBV30 to TRBJ1-4; D gene ambiguous. Germline CDR1 GTSNPN, CDR2 SVGIG (reference sequence). V was pared by 4 bases and J by 8 bases, with 14 bases between. The CDR3 has 13 amino acids.

The genes are TRBV11-3 and TRBJ2-7, with 7 bases that match TRBD2. Trimming took 2 bases from V and 7 from J; bases not matched to a gene: 11. Per germline, CDR1 SGHNT and CDR2 YENEEA. This CDR3 is built from 15 residues. The CDR3 DNA reads TGTGCCAGCAGCTTAATTACTAGCGTCCCGCGGGAGCAGTACTTC. Translation: CASSLITSVPREQYF.

The gene calls are TRBV18 and TRBJ1-1; D is possibly TRBD1 (6 bases). From germline, CDR1 is KGHSH and CDR2 LQKENI. The germline V and J ends were trimmed by 4 bases and 0 bases, with 9 bases remaining between them. This CDR3 has 14 residues. The DNA of the CDR3 is TGTGCCAGCTCACTGGACAGACTGAACACTGAAGCTTTCTTT. This encodes CASSLDRLNTEAFF.

This clone showed up just once. This chain links TRBV30 with TRBJ2-1; 9 bases are a match to TRBD2. The CDR3 is made up of 15 amino acids. Trimming removed 4 bases from V and 7 bases from J; junction bases left unmatched: 11. Germline V gene lookup returns CDR1 GTSNPN and CDR2 SVGIG (reference sequence). The CDR3 nucleotides are TGTGCCTGGACTCGCGGGGGGGCAGGAGGGAATGAGCAGTTCTTC. Protein: CAWTRGGAGGNEQFF.

The CDR3, as DNA: TGTGCCAGTAGTATACCGAGGTATGGCTACACCTTC. This translates into CASSIPRYGYTF. The rearrangement links TRBV19 to TRBJ1-2; no clear D gene. The germline CDR1 and CDR2 sequences are LNHDA and SQIVND (reference sequence). The CDR3 extends over 12 amino acids. Trimming left V 2 bases short and J 5 bases short, with 6 bases between.

The chain has TRBV6-5 and TRBJ1-2, with unresolved D. V shed 5 bases and J shed 3 bases, with 10 bases lying between them. The V gene's germline CDR1 is MNHEY and CDR2 SVGAGI. CDR3 length equals 13 residues. The CDR3 loop is CASSPQRDYGYTF. Here the CDR3 DNA reads TGTGCCAGCAGTCCTCAGAGGGACTATGGCTACACCTTC.

The J gene is TRBJ1-1, the V gene TRBV5-4; D possibly corresponds to TRBD1 (6 bases). The CDR3 sequence is 16 residues long. Between the trimmed V and J ends, which lost 0 bases and 3 bases, there was a span of 15 bases. Germline V lookup: CDR1 SGHNT, CDR2 YYREEE (reference sequence). The CDR3 DNA is TGTGCCAGCAGCTTGGGGATTACAGGGAAGGACACTGAAGCTTTCTTT. Protein sequence: CASSLGITGKDTEAFF.

V is TRBV15 and J is TRBJ2-5; D not certain. This CDR3 spans 12 amino acids. Trimming shortened V by 8 bases and J by 0 bases, and 7 bases separated the two germline ends. The V gene's germline CDR1 is LNHNV and CDR2 YYDKDF (reference sequence). CDR3 in DNA: TGTGCCACCCTAGGAAACCAAGAGACCCAGTACTTC. Its protein product is CATLGNQETQYF. The variable domain in full, completed from reference TRBV15 and TRBJ2-5, reads DAMVIQNPRYQVTQFGKPVTLSCSQTLNHNVMYWYQQKSSQAPKLLFHYYDKDFNNEADTPDNFQSRRPNTSFCFLDIRSPGLGDTAMYLCATLGNQETQYFGPGTRLLVL.